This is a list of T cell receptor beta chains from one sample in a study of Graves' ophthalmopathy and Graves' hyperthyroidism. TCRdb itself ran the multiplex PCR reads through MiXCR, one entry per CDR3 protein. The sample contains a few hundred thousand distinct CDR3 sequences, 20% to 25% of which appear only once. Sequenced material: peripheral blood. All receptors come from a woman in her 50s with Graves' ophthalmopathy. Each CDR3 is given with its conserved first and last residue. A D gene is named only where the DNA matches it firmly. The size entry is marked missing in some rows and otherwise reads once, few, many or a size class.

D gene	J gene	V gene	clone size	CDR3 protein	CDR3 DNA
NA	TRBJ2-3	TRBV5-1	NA	CASSFGDTSIDTQYF	TGCGCCAGCAGCTTTGGGGACACTTCAATCGATACGCAGTATTTT
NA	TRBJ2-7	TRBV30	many	CAWNSGSPLYEQYF	TGTGCCTGGAACAGCGGCTCCCCCCTTTACGAGCAGTACTTC
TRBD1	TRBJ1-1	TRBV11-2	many	CASSRRDREAFF	TGTGCCAGCAGCCGTAGGGACAGGGAAGCTTTCTTT
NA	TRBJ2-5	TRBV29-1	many	CSVAGRTQTTQETQYF	TGCAGCGTGGCAGGGAGGACCCAAACAACCCAAGAGACCCAGTACTTC
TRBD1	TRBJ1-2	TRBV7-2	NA	CASSFRTGENGYTF	TGTGCCAGCAGCTTTCGGACAGGGGAAAATGGCTACACCTTC
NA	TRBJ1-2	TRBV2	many	CARAEHSAYGYTF	TGTGCCAGAGCTGAGCACAGCGCCTATGGCTACACCTTC
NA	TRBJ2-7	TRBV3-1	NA	CASSQVVGEQYF	TGTGCCAGCAGCCAAGTCGTAGGCGAGCAGTACTTC
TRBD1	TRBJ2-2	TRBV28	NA	CASSLEQGATGELFF	TGTGCCAGCAGTTTGGAACAGGGGGCCACCGGGGAGCTGTTTTTT
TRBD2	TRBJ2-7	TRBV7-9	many	CASSLPTSGVGEQYF	TGTGCCAGCAGCCTACCGACTAGCGGGGTCGGCGAGCAGTACTTC
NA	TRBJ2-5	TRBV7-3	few	CASSLTSGDSQGAQYF	TGTGCCAGCAGCCTCACCAGTGGGGACTCTCAGGGGGCCCAGTACTTC
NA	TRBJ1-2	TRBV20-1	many	CSARSTTGGRYGYTF	TGCAGTGCTAGGTCGACTACGGGGGGACGCTATGGCTACACCTTC
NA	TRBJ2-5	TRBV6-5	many	CASRNLDSGRETQYF	TGTGCCAGCAGAAACCTGGACAGCGGGCGGGAGACCCAGTACTTC
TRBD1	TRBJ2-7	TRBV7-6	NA	CASSRDRGFHEQYF	TGTGCCAGCAGCCGCGACAGGGGGTTTCACGAGCAGTACTTC
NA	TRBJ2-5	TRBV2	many	CASTHNSGARETQYF	TGTGCCAGCACCCACAACTCGGGGGCACGAGAGACCCAGTACTTC
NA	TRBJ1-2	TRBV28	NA	CASSRRGVYGYTF	TGTGCCAGCAGCCGCAGGGGAGTCTATGGCTACACCTTC
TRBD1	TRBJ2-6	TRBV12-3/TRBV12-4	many	CASSGGQSSGANVLTF	TGTGCCAGCAGTGGGGGACAGAGCTCTGGGGCCAACGTCCTGACTTTC
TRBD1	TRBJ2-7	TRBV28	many	CASSRTTGGLSYEQYF	TGTGCCAGCAGTCGTACTACAGGGGGCCTATCCTACGAGCAGTACTTC
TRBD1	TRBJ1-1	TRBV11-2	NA	CANRGYENTEAFF	TGTGCCAACAGGGGGTACGAGAACACTGAAGCTTTCTTC
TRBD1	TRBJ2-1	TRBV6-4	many	CASSLTRTGVYEQFF	TGTGCCAGCAGCCTGACTCGGACAGGGGTTTACGAGCAGTTCTTC
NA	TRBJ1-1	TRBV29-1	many	CSAQGRTEAFF	TGCAGCGCCCAGGGGCGCACTGAAGCTTTCTTT
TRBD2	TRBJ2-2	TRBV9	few	CASSVATGGTGELFF	TGTGCCAGCAGCGTCGCCACGGGAGGAACCGGGGAGCTGTTTTTT
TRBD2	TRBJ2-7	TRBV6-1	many	CASSEDRLAGVGRYF	TGTGCCAGCAGTGAAGATCGACTAGCGGGAGTAGGTCGGTACTTC
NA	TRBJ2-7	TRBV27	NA	CAIKRFVGNSYEQYF	TGTGCCATCAAACGGTTCGTGGGGAACTCCTACGAGCAGTACTTC
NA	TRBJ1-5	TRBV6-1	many	CASRPMRGGRNQPQHF	TGTGCCAGCAGGCCGATGAGGGGCGGGCGCAATCAGCCCCAACATTTT
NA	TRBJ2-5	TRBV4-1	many	CASSQLPGASGETQYF	TGCGCCAGCAGCCAACTCCCTGGGGCCAGCGGGGAGACCCAGTACTTC
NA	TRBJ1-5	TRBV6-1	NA	CASSEYQGFQPQHF	TGTGCCAGCAGTGAATATCAGGGTTTTCAGCCCCAGCATTTT
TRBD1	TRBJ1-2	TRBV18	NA	CASSPNRQGRWGYTF	TGTGCCAGCTCACCAAACAGACAGGGGAGATGGGGCTACACCTTC
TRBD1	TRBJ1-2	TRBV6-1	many	CASSRDRYIDNYGYTF	TGTGCCAGCAGCCGGGACAGGTACATAGATAACTATGGCTACACCTTC
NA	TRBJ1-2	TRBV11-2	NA	CASSLDVAGALDYGYTF	TGTGCCAGCAGCTTAGATGTCGCAGGGGCGCTGGACTATGGCTACACCTTC
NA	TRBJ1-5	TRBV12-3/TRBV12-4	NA	CASSFRGEGGNQPQHF	TGTGCCAGCAGTTTTAGGGGGGAAGGGGGCAATCAGCCCCAGCATTTT
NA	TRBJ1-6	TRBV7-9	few	CASSLNWGPLHF	TGTGCCAGCAGTTTAAATTGGGGACCCCTCCACTTT
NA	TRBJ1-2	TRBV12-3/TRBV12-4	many	CASSRASTGRGSGYTF	TGTGCCAGCAGCCGTGCGTCGACGGGGAGGGGGTCTGGCTACACCTTC
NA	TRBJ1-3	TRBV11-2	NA	CASSLGSDTIYF	TGTGCCAGCAGCTTAGGCTCGGACACCATATATTTT
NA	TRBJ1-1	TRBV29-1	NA	CSVVAGTEAFF	TGCAGCGTTGTGGCAGGGACTGAAGCTTTCTTT
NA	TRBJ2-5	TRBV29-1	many	CSVDRGEVQETQYF	TGCAGCGTTGACCGGGGTGAGGTACAAGAGACCCAGTACTTC
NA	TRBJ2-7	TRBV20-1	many	CSAAQQEYEQYF	TGCAGTGCGGCCCAGCAGGAGTACGAGCAGTACTTC
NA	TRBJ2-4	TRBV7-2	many	CASSFRNIQYF	TGTGCCAGCAGCTTCCGAAACATTCAGTACTTC
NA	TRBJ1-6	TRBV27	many	CASSLDARGYSPLHF	TGTGCCAGCAGCCTGGATGCCAGGGGATATTCACCCCTCCACTTT
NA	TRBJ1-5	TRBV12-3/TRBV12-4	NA	CASSLQSGNQPQHF	TGTGCCAGCAGTTTACAATCCGGGAACCAGCCCCAGCATTTT
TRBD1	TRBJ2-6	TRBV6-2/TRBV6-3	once	CASTPWGTANSGANVLTF	TGTGCCAGCACTCCGTGGGGGACAGCCAACTCTGGGGCCAACGTCCTGACTTTC